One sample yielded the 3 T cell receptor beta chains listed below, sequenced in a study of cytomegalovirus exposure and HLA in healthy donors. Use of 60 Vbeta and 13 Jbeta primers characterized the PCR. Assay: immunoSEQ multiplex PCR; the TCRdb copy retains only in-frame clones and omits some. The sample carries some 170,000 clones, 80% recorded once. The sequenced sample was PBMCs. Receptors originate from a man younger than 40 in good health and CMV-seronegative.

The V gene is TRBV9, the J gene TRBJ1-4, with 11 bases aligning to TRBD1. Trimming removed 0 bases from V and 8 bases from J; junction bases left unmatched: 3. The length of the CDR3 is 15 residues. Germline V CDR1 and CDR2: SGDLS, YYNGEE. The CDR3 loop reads CASSVGDRGTEKLFF. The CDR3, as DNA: TGTGCCAGCAGCGTAGGGGACAGGGGGACCGAAAAACTGTTTTTT. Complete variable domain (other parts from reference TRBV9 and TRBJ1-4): DSGVTQTPKHLITATGQRVTLRCSPRSGDLSVYWYQQSLDQGLQFLIQYYNGEERAKGNILERFSAQQFPDLHSELNLSSLELGDSALYFCASSVGDRGTEKLFFGSGTQLSVL.

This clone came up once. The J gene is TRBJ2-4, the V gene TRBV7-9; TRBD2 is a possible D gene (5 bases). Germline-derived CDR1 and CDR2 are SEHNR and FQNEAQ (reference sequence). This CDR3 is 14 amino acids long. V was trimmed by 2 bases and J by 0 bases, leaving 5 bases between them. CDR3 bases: TGTGCCAGCAGCTTACGGGGAGCCAAAAACATTCAGTACTTC. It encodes CASSLRGAKNIQYF. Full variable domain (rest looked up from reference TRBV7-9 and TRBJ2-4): DTGVSQNPRHKITKRGQNVTFRCDPISEHNRLYWYRQTLGQGPEFLTYFQNEAQLEKSRLLSDRFSAERPKGSFSTLEIQRTEQGDSAMYLCASSLRGAKNIQYFGAGTRLSVL.

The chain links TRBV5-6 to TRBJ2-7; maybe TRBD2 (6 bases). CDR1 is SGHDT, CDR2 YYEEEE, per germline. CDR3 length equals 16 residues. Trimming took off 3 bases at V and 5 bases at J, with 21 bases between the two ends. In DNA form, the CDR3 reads TGTGCCAGCAGCTCCCCAACTAGCCCGAGGGTCCACGAGCAGTACTTC. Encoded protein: CASSSPTSPRVHEQYF.